What follows is one TCR beta chain and its context. The data were taken from a study of technical replicates of blood from a handful of donors. The table came from immunoSEQ multiplex PCR; TCRdb's copy has only in-frame clones and leaves some out. This table has just under 45,000 clones, around 96% appearing once. This CDR3 is built from 13 residues. V lost 3 bases and J lost 1, with 7 bases in between. Germline values: CDR1 SGDLS, CDR2 YYNGEE. The clonotype originates from a human donor in good health. The chain uses TRBV9 and TRBJ1-1; a possible D gene is TRBD1 (5 bases). What was sequenced was T cells isolated from PBMCs. CDR3 loop: CASSEGSNTEAFF. The CDR3 coding sequence is TGTGCCAGCAGCGAGGGGTCGAACACTGAAGCTTTCTTT.